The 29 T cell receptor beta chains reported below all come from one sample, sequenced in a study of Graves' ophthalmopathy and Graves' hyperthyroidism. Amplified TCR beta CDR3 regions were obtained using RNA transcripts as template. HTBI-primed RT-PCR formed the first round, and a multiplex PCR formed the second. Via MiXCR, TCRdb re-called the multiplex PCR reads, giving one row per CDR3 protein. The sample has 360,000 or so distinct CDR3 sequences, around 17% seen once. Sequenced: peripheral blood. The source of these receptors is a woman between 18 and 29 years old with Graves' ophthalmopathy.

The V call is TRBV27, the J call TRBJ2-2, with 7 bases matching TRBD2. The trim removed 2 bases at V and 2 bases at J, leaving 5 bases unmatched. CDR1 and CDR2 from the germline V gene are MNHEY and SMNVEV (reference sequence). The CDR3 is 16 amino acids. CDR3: CASSLAGTTNTGELFF. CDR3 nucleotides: TGTGCCAGCAGTTTAGCCGGGACTACCAACACCGGGGAGCTGTTTTTT.

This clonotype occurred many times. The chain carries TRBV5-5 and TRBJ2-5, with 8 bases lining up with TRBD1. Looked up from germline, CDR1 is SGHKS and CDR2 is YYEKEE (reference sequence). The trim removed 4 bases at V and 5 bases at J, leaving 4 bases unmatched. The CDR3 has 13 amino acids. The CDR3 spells CASSGQGWETQYF. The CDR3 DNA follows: TGTGCCAGCAGCGGACAGGGTTGGGAGACCCAGTACTTC.

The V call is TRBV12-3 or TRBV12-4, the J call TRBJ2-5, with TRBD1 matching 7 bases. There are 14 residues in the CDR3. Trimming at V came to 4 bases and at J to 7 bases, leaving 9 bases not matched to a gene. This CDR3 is CASSYGTALGTQYF. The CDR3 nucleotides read TGTGCCAGCAGTTACGGGACAGCCCTAGGGACCCAGTACTTC.

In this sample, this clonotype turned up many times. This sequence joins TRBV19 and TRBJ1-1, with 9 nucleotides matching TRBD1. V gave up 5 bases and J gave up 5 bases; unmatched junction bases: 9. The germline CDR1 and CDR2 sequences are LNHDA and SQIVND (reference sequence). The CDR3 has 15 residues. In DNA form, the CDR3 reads TGTGCCAGTAGTTTCGGGACAGGGTGGGGGACTGAAGCTTTCTTT. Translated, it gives CASSFGTGWGTEAFF.

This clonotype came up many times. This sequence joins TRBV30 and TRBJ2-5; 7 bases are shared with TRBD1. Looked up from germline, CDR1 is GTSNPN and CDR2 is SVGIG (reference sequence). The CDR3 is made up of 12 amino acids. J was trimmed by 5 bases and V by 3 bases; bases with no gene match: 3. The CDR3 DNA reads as TGTGCCTGGAGAGGGGGCGCGGAGACCCAGTACTTC. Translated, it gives CAWRGGAETQYF.

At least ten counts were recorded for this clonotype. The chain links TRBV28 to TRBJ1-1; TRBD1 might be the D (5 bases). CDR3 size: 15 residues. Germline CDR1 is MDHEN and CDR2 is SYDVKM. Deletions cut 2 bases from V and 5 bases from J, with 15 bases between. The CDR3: CASSLGGGGGTEAFF. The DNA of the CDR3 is TGTGCCAGCAGTTTAGGGGGGGGAGGAGGAACTGAAGCTTTCTTT.

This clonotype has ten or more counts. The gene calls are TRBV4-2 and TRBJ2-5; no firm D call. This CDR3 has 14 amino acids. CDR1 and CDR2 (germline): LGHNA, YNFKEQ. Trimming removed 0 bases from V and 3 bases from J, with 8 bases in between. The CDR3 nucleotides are TGTGCCAGCAGCCAAGAGCGAGTAGAAGAGACCCAGTACTTC. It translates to CASSQERVEETQYF.

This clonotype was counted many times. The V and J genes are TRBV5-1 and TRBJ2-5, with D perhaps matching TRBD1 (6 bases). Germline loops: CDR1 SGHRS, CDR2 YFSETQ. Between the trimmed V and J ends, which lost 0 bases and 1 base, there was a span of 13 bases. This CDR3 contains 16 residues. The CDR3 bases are TGCGCCAGCAGCTTGGGGGGGACACTTGCCCAAGAGACCCAGTACTTC. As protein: CASSLGGTLAQETQYF.

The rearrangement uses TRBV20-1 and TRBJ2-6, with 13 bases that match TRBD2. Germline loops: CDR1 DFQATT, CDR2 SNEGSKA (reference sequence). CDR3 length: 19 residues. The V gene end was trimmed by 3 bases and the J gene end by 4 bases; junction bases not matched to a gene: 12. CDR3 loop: CSASLGGLAGKPGANVLTF. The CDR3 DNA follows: TGCAGTGCTAGTTTGGGGGGACTAGCGGGAAAGCCCGGGGCCAACGTCCTGACTTTC.

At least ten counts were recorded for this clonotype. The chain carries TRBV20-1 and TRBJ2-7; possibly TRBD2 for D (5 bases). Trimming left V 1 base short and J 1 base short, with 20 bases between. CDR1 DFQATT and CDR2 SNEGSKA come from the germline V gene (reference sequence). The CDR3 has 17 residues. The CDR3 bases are TGCAGTGCTAGAGCTCGCCCCTTTACTAGTGGGTCCTACGAGCAGTACTTC. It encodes CSARARPFTSGSYEQYF.

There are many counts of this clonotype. Here the CDR3 reads CASSLDREQYF. CDR3 bases: TGCGCCAGCAGCTTGGATAGAGAGCAGTACTTC. The V and J genes are TRBV5-1 and TRBJ2-7; D is uncertain. CDR1 is SGHRS and CDR2 is YFSETQ in the germline V gene. The V end was cut by 0 bases, the J end by 7 bases, with 5 bases between. The CDR3 extends over 11 amino acids.

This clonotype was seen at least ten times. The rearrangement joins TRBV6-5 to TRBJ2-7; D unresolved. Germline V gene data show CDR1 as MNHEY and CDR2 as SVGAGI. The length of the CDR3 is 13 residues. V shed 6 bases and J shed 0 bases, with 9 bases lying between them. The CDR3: CASRTGSSYEQYF. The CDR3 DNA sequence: TGTGCCAGCAGGACTGGAAGCTCCTACGAGCAGTACTTC.

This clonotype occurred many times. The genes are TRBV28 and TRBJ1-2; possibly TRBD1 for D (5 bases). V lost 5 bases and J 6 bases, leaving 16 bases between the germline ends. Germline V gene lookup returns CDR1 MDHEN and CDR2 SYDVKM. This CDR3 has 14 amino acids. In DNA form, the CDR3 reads TGTGCCAGCAGTGTGGGGGGGGGAAGACATGGCTACACCTTC. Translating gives CASSVGGGRHGYTF.

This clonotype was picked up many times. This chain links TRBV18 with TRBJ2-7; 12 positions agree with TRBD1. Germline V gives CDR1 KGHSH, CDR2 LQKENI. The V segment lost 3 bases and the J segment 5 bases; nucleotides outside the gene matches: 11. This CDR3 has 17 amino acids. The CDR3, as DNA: TGTGCCAGCTCACCCCTCATTGTTGGGACAGGGGGCAACGAGCAGTACTTC. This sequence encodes CASSPLIVGTGGNEQYF. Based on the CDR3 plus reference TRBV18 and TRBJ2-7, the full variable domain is NAGVMQNPRHLVRRRGQEARLRCSPMKGHSHVYWYRQLPEEGLKFMVYLQKENIIDESGMPKERFSAEFPKEGPSILRIQQVVRGDSAAYFCASSPLIVGTGGNEQYFGPGTRLTVT.

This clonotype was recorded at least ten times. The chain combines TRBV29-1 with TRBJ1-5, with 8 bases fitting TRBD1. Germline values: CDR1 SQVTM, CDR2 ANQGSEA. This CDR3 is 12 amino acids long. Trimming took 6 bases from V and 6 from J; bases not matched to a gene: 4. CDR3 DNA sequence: TGCAGCGTACGGACAGGGATTCAGCCCCAGCATTTT. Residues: CSVRTGIQPQHF.

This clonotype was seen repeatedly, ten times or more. CDR3 residues: CASSWDRVGTQYF. Here the CDR3 DNA reads TGTGCCAGCAGCTGGGACCGCGTAGGGACCCAGTACTTC. The chain carries TRBV5-5 and TRBJ2-5, with D perhaps assigned TRBD1 or TRBD2 (5 bases each). V lost 3 bases and J 7 bases, leaving 13 bases between the germline ends. The CDR3 sequence is 13 residues long. Germline values: CDR1 SGHKS, CDR2 YYEKEE (reference sequence).

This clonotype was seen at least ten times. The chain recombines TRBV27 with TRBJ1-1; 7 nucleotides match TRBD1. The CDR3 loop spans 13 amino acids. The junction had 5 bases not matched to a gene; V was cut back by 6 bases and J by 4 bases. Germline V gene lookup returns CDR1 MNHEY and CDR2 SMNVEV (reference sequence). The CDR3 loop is CASSTAGGTEAFF. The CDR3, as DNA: TGTGCCAGCAGCACAGCAGGGGGCACTGAAGCTTTCTTT.

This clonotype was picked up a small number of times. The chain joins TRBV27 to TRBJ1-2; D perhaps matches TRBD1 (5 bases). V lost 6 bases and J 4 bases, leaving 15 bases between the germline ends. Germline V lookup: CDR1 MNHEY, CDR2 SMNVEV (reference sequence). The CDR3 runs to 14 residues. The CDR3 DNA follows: TGTGCCAGCAGCTCTATAGGGGCGAGCTATGGCTACACCTTC. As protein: CASSSIGASYGYTF.

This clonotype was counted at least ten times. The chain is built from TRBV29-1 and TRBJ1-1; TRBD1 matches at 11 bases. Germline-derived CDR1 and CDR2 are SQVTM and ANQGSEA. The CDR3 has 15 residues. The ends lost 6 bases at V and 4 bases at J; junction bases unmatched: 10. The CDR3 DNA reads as TGCAGCGTGCGAGGGGGACAGGGGGTAAGCACTGAAGCTTTCTTT. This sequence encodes CSVRGGQGVSTEAFF.

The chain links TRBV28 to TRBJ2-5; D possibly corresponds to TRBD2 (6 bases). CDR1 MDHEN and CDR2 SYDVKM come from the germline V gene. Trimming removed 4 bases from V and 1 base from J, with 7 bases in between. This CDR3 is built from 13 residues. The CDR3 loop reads CASSWRGQETQYF. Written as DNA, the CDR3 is TGTGCCAGCAGTTGGCGGGGCCAAGAGACCCAGTACTTC.

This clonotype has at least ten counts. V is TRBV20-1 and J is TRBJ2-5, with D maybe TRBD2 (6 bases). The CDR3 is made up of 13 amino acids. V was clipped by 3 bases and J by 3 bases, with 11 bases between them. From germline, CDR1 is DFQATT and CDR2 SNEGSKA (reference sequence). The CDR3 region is CSASGGLEETQYF. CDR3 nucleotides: TGCAGTGCTAGTGGGGGGTTGGAAGAGACCCAGTACTTC.

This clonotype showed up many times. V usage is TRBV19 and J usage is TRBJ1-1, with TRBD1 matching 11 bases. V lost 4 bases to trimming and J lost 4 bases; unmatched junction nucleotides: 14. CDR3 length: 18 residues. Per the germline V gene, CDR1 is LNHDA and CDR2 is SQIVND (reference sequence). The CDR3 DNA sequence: TGTGCCAGTAGTACCCACGGACAGGGGGCGATTGCGGGCACTGAAGCTTTCTTT. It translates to CASSTHGQGAIAGTEAFF.

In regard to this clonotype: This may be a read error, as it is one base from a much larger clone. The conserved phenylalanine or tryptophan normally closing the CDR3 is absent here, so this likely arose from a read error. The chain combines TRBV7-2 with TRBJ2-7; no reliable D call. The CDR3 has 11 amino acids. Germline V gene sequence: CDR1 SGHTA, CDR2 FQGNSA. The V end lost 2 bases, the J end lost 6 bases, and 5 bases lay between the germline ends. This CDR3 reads CASSLNREQYL. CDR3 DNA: TGTGCCAGCAGCTTAAACCGCGAGCAGTACCTC.

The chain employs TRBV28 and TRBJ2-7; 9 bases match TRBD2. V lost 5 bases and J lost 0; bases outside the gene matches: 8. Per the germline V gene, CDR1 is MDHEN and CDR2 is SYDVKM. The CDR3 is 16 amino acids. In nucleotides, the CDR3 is TGTGCCAGCAGTCCTGAGACTAGCGGAATCTCCTACGAGCAGTACTTC. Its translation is CASSPETSGISYEQYF. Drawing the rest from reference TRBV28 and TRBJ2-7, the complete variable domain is DVKVTQSSRYLVKRTGEKVFLECVQDMDHENMFWYRQDPGLGLRLIYFSYDVKMKEKGDIPEGYSVSREKKERFSLILESASTNQTSMYLCASSPETSGISYEQYFGPGTRLTVT.

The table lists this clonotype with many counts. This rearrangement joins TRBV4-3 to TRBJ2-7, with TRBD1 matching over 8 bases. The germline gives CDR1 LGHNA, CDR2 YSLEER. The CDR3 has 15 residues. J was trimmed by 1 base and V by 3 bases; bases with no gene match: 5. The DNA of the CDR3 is TGCGCCAGCAGCCATGTAACAGGGGGGTCCTACGAGCAGTACTTC. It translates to CASSHVTGGSYEQYF.

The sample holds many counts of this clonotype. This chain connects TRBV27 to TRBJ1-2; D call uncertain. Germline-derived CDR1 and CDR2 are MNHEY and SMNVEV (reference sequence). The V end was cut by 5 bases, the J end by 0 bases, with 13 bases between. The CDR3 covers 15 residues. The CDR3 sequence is CASSEGGPPNYGYTF. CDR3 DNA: TGTGCCAGCAGTGAGGGAGGTCCACCTAACTATGGCTACACCTTC.

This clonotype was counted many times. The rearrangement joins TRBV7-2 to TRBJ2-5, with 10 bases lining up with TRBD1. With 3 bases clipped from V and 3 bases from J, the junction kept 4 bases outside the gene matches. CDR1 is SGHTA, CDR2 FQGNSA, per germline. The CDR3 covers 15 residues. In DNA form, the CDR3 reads TGTGCCAGCAGCTTCGACAGGGGGCGCAAAGAGACCCAGTACTTC. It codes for CASSFDRGRKETQYF.

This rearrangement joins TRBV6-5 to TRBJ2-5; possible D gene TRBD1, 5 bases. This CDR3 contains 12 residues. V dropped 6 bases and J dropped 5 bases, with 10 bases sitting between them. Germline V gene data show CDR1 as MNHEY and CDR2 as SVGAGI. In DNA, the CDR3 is TGTGCCAGCAGCAAGGGGTATGAGACCCAGTACTTC. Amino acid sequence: CASSKGYETQYF.

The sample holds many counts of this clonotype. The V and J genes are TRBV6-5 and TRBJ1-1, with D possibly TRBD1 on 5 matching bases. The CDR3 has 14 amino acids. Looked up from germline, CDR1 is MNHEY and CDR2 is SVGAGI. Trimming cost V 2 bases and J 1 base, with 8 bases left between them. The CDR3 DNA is TGTGCCAGCAGTTACGGGCAGGGGAACACTGAAGCTTTCTTT. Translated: CASSYGQGNTEAFF.